Reported below is one T cell receptor beta chain. The target antigen is unknown. This sample was taken from a study of shared clonotypes between healthy human individuals. Findings and caveats of the study: Generally, estimated richness proved larger in naive subsets than it did in memory subsets. Clonotypes that were shared across a few donors made up around 5.5% of naive CD4 clonotypes.

The method was immunoSEQ multiplex PCR; TCRdb's version includes in-frame clones alone and lacks a portion of them. Of 2 million to 2.5 million clones listed, about 92% are singletons. Naive CD8 cells comprised CD45RO-negative, CCR7-positively selected cells, excluding terminally differentiated effector memory CD45RA+ cells. CDR1 SEHNR and CDR2 FQNEAQ come from the germline V gene (reference sequence). J lost 2 bases, V lost 5 bases, and 12 bases had no gene match. The CDR3 has 18 residues. Sequencing was carried out using naive CD8+ T cells from PBMCs. This TCR was sampled from a man younger than 30 in good health. Some clones in this sample may be carry-over from other donors' samples. The chain joins TRBV7-9 to TRBJ2-3, with 11 positions matching TRBD2. DNA of the CDR3: TGTGCCAGCAGCCCGCGGATAGCGGGAGGGGAATCCACAGATACGCAGTATTTT. Translated, it gives CASSPRIAGGESTDTQYF. Combining the CDR3 with reference TRBV7-9 and TRBJ2-3 gives the whole variable domain DTGVSQNPRHKITKRGQNVTFRCDPISEHNRLYWYRQTLGQGPEFLTYFQNEAQLEKSRLLSDRFSAERPKGSFSTLEIQRTEQGDSAMYLCASSPRIAGGESTDTQYFGPGTRLTVL.